This T cell receptor beta chain was identified in a study of OX40 agonist ivuxolimab in advanced cancers. In the study overall: Melanoma, hepatocellular carcinoma, head and neck or renal cell cancer occurred in dose-escalation patients. Findings of the study overall: CD8+ T cells were the subset that, on average, had more expanded clones than CD4+.

Generated by immunoSEQ multiplex PCR, the TCRdb table keeps only in-frame clones and is missing some. Of some 19,000 clones in the sample, 77% were seen once. Germline trimming cut 7 bases from V and 4 bases from J; bases unmatched to any gene: 8. The CDR3 contains 15 residues. CDR1 is LNHDA, CDR2 SQIVND, per germline (reference sequence). In regard to this clone: Its antigen is still unknown.

The material sequenced was CD4+ or CD8+ T cells sorted from blood, taken in a trial of the OX40 agonist ivuxolimab. The rearrangement uses TRBV19 and TRBJ1-2; 11 bases map to TRBD1. This receptor was identified in an adult with an advanced solid tumor such as melanoma, head and neck, liver or kidney cancer. The chain's CDR3 is CASTPTGTGGYGYTF. The CDR3 DNA reads as TGTGCCAGTACCCCAACCGGGACAGGGGGCTATGGCTACACCTTC.